A single TCR beta chain is shown here with its context. The antigen remains undetermined. Germline CDR1 SQVTM, CDR2 ANQGSEA. V was pared by 3 bases and J by 2 bases, with 10 bases of the junction left unmatched. The CDR3 covers 15 residues. This sample was taken from a study of shared clonotypes between healthy human individuals. Study findings and constraints: Generation probabilities were higher for clonotypes shared across all four sorted-subset donors than for unshared ones.

A roughly 220 ng quantity of DNA, 32,000 or so T cell genomes, went into the sorted-subset replicate PCRs. The data were produced by immunoSEQ multiplex PCR, yet TCRdb's version contains in-frame clones alone and is incomplete. The sample has hundreds of thousands of clones, about 91% seen once. Positively selected for CCR7, the CD45RO-negative cells used as naive CD8 cells excluded terminally differentiated effector memory CD45RA+ cells. The chain employs TRBV29-1 and TRBJ2-7; 7 bases match TRBD1. Sample: naive CD8+ T cells sorted from blood. This clonotype was obtained from a man aged 25-45 years in good health. The CDR3 coding sequence is TGCAGCGTTGATGGGTCCGGGACAGAAACCTACGAGCAGTACTTC. Protein product: CSVDGSGTETYEQYF.